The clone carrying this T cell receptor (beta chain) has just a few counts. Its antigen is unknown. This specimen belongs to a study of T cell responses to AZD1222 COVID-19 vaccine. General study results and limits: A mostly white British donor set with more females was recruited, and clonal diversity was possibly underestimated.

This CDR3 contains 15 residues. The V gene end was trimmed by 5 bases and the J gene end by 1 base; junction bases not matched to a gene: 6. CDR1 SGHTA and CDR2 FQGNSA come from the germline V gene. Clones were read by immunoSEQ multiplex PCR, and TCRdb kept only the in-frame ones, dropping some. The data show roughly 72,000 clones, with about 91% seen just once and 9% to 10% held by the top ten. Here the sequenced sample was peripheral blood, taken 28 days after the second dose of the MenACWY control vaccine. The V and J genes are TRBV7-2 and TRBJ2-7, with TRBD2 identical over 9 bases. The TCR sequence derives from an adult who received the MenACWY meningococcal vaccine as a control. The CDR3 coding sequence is TGTGCCAGCAGCAAAGACGGACTAGCGTCCTACGAGCAGTACTTC. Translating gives CASSKDGLASYEQYF.